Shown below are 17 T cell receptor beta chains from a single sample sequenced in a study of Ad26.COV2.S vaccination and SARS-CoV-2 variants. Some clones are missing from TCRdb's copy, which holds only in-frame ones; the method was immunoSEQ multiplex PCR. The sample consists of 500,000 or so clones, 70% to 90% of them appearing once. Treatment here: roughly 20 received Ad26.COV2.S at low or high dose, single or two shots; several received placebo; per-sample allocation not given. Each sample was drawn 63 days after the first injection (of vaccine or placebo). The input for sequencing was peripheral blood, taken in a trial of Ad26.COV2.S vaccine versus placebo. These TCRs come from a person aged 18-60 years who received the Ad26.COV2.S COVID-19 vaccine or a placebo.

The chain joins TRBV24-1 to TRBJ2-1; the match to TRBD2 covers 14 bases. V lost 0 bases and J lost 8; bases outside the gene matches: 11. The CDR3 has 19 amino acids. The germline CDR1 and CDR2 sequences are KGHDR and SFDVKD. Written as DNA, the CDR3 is TGTGCCACCAGTGATTTGGGGCTCCGAGGGACTAGCGGGAGCGATGAGCAGTTCTTC. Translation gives CATSDLGLRGTSGSDEQFF.

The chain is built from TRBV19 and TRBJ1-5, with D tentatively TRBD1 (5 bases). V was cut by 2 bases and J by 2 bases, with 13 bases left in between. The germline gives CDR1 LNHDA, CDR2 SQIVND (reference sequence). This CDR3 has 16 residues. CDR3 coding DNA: TGTGCCAGTAGTATAAGAGGTCAGGGCGGCAATCAGCCCCAGCATTTT. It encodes CASSIRGQGGNQPQHF. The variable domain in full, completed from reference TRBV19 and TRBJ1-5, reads DGGITQSPKYLFRKEGQNVTLSCEQNLNHDAMYWYRQDPGQGLRLIYYSQIVNDFQKGDIAEGYSVSREKKESFPLTVTSAQKNPTAFYLCASSIRGQGGNQPQHFGDGTRLSIL.

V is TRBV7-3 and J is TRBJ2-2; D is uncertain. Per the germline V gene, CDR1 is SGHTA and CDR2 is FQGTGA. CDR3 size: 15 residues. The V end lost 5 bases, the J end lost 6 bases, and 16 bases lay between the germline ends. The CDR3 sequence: CASSPAKSWAGELFF. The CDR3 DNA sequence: TGTGCCAGCAGCCCGGCGAAGTCGTGGGCCGGGGAGCTGTTTTTT.

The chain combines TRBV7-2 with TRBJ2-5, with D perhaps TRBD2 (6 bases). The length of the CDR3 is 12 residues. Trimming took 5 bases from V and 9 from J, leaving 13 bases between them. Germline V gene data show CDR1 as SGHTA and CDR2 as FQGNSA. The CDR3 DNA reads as TGTGCCAGCAGCCTTCTGCGGAGGGCCCAGTACTTC. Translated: CASSLLRRAQYF.

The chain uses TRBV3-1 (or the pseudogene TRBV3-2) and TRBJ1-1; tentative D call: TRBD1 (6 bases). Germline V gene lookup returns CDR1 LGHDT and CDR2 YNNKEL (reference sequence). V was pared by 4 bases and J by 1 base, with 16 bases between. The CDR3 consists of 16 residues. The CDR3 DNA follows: TGTGCCAGCAGCCGACGTAGCGGGGGCCCGAACACTGAAGCTTTCTTT. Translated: CASSRRSGGPNTEAFF.

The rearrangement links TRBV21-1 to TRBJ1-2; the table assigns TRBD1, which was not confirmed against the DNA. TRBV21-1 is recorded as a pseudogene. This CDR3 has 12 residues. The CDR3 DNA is TGTGCCAGCAGCCGGGACAGCTATGGCTACACCTTC. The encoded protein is CASSRDSYGYTF.

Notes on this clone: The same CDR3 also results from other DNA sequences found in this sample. CDR3 amino acids: CASSLSGRDTDTQYF. Here the CDR3 DNA reads TGTGCCAGCAGCTTAAGCGGGAGGGACACAGATACGCAGTATTTT. V usage is TRBV7-2 and J usage is TRBJ2-3; 10 bases align to TRBD2. Germline loops: CDR1 SGHTA, CDR2 FQGNSA. The V segment lost 2 bases and the J segment 2 bases; nucleotides outside the gene matches: 1. The CDR3 extends over 15 amino acids.

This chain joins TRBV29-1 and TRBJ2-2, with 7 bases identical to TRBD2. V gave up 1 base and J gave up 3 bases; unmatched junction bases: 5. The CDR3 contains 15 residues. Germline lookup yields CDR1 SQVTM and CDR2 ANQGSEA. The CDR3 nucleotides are TGCAGCGTTGAAGGCGGCGGGAGTCACACCGGGGAGCTGTTTTTT. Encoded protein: CSVEGGGSHTGELFF.

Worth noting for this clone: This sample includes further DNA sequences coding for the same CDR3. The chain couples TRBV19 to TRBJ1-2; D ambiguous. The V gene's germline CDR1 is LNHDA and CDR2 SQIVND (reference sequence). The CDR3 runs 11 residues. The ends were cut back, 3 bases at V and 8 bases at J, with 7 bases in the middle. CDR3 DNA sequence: TGTGCCAGTAGTATTTCGGAAGGCTACACCTTC. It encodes CASSISEGYTF.

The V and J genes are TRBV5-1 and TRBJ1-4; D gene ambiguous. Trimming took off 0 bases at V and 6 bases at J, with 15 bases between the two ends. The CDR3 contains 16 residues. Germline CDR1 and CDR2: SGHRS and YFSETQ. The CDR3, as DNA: TGCGCCAGCAGCTTGGCCCCGGGGATACCGGATGAAAAACTGTTTTTT. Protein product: CASSLAPGIPDEKLFF.

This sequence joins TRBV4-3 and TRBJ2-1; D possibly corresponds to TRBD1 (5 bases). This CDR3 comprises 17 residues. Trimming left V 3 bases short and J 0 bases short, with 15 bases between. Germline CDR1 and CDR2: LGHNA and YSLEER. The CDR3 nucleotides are TGCGCCAGCAGCCAGGACGTAACAGGTAACTCCTACAATGAGCAGTTCTTC. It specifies CASSQDVTGNSYNEQFF.

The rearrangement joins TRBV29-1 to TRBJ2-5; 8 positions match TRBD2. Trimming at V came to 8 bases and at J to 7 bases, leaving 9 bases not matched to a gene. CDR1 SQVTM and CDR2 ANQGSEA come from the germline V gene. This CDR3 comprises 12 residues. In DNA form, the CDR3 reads TGCAGCACTCATAGCGGGGCGGGGACCCAGTACTTC. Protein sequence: CSTHSGAGTQYF.

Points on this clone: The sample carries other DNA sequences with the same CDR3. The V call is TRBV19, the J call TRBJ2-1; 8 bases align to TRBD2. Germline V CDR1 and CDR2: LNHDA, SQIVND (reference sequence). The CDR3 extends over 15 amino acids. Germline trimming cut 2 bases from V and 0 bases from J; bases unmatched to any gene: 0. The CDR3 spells CASSISGSSYNEQFF. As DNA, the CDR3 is TGTGCCAGTAGTATAAGCGGGAGCTCCTACAATGAGCAGTTCTTC.

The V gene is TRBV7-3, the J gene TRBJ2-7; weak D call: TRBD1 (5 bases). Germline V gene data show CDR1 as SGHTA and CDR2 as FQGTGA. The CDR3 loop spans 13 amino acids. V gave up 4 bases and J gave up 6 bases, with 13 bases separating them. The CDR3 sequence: CASSSSGSIEQYF. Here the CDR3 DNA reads TGTGCCAGCAGCTCGTCAGGGTCGATCGAGCAGTACTTC.

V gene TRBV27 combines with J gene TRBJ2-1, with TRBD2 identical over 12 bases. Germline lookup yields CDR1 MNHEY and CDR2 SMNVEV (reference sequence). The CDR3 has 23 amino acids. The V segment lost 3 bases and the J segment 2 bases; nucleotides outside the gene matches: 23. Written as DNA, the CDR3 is TGTGCCAGCAGTTTTTGGTCGACTAGCGGGAGTAGGATCGATTCGTTCGCCTACAATGAGCAGTTCTTC. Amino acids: CASSFWSTSGSRIDSFAYNEQFF.

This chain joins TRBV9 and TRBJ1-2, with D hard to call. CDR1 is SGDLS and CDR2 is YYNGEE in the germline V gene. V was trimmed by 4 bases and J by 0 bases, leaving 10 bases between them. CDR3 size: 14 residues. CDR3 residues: CASSRDVANYGYTF. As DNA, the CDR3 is TGTGCCAGCAGCCGCGACGTAGCTAACTATGGCTACACCTTC.

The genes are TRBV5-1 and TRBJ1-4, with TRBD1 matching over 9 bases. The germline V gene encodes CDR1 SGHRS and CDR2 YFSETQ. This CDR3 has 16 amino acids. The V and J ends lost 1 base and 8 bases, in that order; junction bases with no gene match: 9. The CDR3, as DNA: TGCGCCAGCAGCTTGTCCGGACAGGGGAGAGGAGAAAAACTGTTTTTT. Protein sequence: CASSLSGQGRGEKLFF.